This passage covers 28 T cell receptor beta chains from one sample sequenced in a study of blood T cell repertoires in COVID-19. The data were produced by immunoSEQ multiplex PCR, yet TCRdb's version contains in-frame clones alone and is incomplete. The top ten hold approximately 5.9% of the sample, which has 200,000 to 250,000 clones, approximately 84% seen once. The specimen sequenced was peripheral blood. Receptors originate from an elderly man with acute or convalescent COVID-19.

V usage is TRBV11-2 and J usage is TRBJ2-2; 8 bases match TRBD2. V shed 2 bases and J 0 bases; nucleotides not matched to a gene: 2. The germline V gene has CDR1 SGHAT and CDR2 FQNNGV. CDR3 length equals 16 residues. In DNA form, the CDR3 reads TGTGCCAGCAGCTTATCCGGGGGGGCGAACACCGGGGAGCTGTTTTTT. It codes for CASSLSGGANTGELFF.

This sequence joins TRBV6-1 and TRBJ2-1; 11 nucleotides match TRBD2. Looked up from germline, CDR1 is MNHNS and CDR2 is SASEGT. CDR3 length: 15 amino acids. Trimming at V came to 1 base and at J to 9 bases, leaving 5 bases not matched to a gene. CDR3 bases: TGTGCCAGCAGTGAAGTTAGCGGGAGGGCCGGTGAGCAGTTCTTC. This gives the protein CASSEVSGRAGEQFF.

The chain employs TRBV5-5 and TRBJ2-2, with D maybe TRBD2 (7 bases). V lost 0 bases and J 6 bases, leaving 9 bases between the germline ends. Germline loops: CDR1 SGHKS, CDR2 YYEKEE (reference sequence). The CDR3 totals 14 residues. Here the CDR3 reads CASSLDGGPGELFF. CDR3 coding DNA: TGTGCCAGCAGCTTGGACGGGGGGCCCGGGGAGCTGTTTTTT.

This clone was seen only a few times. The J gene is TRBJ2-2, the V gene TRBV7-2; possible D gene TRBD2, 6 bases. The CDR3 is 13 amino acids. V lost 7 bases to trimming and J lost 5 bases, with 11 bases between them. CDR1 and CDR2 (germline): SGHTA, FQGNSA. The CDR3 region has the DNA TGTGCCAGCAAGGGCGGGGTTACCGGGGAGCTGTTTTTT. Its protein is CASKGGVTGELFF.

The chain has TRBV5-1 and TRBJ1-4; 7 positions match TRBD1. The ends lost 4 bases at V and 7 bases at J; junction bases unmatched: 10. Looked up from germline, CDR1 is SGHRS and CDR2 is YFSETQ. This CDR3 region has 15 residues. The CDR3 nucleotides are TGCGCCAGCAGCCATGGGGACAGTCGCAGTGAAAAACTGTTTTTT. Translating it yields CASSHGDSRSEKLFF.

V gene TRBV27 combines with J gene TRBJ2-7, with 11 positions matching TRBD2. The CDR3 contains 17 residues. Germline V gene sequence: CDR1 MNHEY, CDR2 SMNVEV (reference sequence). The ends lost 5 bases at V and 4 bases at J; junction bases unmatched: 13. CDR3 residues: CASSALRSGRAWYEQYF. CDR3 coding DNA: TGTGCCAGCAGTGCCCTCCGTAGCGGGAGGGCCTGGTACGAGCAGTACTTC.

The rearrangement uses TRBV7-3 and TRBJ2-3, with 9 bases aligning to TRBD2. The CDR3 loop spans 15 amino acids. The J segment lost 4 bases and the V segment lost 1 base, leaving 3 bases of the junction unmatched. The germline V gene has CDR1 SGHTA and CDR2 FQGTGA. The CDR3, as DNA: TGTGCCAGCAGCTTAATGGCGGGAGGGCCAGATACGCAGTATTTT. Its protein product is CASSLMAGGPDTQYF.

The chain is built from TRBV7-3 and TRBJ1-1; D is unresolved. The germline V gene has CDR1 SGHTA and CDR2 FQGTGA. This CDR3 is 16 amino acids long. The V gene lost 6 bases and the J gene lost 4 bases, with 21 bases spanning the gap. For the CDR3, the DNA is TGTGCCAGCAGTTCAATGGGAGGGCTTCTTCGCACTGAAGCTTTCTTT. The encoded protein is CASSSMGGLLRTEAFF.

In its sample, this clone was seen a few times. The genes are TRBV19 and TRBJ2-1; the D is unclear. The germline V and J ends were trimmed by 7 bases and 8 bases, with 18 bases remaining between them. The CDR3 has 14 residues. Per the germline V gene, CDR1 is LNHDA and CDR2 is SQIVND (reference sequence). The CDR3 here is CASNGPQLRHEQFF. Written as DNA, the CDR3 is TGTGCCAGTAACGGCCCCCAACTAAGGCATGAGCAGTTCTTC.

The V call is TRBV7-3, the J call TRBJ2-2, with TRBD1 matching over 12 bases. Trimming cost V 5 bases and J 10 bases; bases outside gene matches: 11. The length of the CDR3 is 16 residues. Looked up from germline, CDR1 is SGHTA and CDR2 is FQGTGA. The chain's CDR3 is CASSPRPGTGGAELFF. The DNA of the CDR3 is TGTGCCAGCAGCCCTCGACCCGGGACAGGGGGCGCGGAGCTGTTTTTT.

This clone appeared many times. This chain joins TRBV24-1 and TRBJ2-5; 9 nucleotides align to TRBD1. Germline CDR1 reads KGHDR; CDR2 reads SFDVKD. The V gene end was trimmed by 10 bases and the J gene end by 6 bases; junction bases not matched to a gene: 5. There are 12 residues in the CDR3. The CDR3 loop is CATQGAGKTQYF. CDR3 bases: TGTGCCACACAGGGGGCGGGGAAGACCCAGTACTTC.

This CDR3 reads CATSRVRDRSVEQFF. Here the CDR3 DNA reads TGTGCCACCAGCAGAGTCCGGGACAGGAGCGTTGAGCAGTTCTTC. The V call is TRBV15, the J call TRBJ2-1, with 8 bases aligning to TRBD1. The CDR3 length is 15 residues. V shed 1 base and J 9 bases; nucleotides not matched to a gene: 8. CDR1 and CDR2 from the germline V gene are LNHNV and YYDKDF (reference sequence).

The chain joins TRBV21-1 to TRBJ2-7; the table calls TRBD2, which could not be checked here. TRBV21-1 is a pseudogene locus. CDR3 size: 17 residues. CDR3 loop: CASSKLYSGLAEYEQYV. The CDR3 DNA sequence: TGTGCCAGCAGCAAACTATATTCGGGGCTAGCGGAGTACGAGCAGTACGTC.

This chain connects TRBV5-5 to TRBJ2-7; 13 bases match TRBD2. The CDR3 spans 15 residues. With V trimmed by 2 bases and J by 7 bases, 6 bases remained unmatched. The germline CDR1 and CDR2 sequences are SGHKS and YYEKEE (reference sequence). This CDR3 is CASSLRLAGGGEQYV. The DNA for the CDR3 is TGTGCCAGCAGCTTACGACTAGCGGGAGGTGGGGAGCAGTACGTC.

CDR3: CASSPSLGQNTEAFF. The CDR3, as DNA: TGTGCCAGCAGCCCCTCATTGGGACAGAACACTGAAGCTTTCTTT. This chain joins TRBV7-6 and TRBJ1-1; the D gene is possibly TRBD1 (6 bases). Trimming pared 5 bases from V and 1 base from J, leaving 14 bases between. CDR1 and CDR2 (germline): SGHVS, FNYEAQ. The CDR3 runs to 15 residues.

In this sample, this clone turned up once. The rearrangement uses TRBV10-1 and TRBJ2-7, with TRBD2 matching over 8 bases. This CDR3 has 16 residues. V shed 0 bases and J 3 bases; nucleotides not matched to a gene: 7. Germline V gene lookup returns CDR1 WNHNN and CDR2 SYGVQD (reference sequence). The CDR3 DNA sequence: TGCGCCAGCAGTGAGTCCCTGACTAGCGACTACTACGAGCAGTACGTC. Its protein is CASSESLTSDYYEQYV.

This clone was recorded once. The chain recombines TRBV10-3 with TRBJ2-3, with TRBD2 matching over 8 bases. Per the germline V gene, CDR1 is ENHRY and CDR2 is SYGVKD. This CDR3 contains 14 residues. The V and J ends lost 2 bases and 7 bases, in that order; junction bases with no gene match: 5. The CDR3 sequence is CAISEGGGRNTQYF. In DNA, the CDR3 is TGTGCCATCAGTGAGGGCGGGGGGCGAAATACGCAGTATTTT.

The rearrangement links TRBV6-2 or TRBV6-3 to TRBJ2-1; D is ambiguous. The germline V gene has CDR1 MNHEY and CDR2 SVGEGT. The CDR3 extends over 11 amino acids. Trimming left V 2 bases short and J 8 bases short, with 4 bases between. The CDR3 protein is CASSYQYEQFF. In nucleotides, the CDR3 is TGTGCCAGCAGTTACCAGTATGAGCAGTTCTTC.

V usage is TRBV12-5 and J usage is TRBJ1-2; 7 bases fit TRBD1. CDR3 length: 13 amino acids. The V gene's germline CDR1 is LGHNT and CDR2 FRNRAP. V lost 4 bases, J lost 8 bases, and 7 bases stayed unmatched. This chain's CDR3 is CASGSGTAFGYTF. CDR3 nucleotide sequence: TGTGCTAGTGGTTCCGGGACAGCCTTCGGCTACACCTTC.

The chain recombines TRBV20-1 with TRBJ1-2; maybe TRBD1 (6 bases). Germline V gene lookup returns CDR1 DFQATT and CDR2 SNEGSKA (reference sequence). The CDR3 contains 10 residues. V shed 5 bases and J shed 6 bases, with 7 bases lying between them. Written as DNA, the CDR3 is TGCAGTGCTGCAGGGGATGGCTACACCTTC. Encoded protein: CSAAGDGYTF.

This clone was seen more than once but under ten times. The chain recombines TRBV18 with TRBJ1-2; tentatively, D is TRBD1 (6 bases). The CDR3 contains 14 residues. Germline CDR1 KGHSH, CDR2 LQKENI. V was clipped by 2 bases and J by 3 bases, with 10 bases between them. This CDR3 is CASSPGAGDYGYTF. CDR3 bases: TGTGCCAGCTCACCAGGGGCAGGGGACTATGGCTACACCTTC.

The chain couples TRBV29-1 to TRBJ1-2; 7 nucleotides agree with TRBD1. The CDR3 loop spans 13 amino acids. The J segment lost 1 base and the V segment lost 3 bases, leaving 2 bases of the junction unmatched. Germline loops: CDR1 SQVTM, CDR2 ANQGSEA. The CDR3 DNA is TGCAGCGTTGACGACAGGGTTAACTATGGCTACACCTTC. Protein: CSVDDRVNYGYTF.

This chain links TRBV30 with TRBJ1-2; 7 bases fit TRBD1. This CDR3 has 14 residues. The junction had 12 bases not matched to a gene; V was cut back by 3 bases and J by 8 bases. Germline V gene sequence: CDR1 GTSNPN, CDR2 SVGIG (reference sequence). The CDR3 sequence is CAWSRQGTATGYTF. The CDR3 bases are TGTGCCTGGAGCCGACAGGGAACGGCGACCGGCTACACCTTC.

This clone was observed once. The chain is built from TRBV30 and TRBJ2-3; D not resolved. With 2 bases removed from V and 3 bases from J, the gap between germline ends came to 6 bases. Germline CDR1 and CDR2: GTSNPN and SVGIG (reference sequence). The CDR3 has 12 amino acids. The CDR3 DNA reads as TGTGCCTGGAGTCATACTACAGATACGCAGTATTTT. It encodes CAWSHTTDTQYF.

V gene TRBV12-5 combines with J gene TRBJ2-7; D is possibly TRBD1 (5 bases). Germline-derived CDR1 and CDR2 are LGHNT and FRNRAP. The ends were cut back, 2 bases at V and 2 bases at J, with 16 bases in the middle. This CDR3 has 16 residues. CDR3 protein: CASGLTVTRGTYEQYV. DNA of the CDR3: TGTGCTAGTGGTTTGACGGTAACAAGGGGTACCTACGAGCAGTACGTC.

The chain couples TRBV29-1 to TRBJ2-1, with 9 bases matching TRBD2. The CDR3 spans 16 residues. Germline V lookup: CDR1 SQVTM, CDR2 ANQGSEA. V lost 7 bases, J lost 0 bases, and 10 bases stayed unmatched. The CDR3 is CSAHYEREASYNEQFF. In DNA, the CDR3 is TGCAGCGCCCACTACGAGCGGGAGGCCTCCTACAATGAGCAGTTCTTC.

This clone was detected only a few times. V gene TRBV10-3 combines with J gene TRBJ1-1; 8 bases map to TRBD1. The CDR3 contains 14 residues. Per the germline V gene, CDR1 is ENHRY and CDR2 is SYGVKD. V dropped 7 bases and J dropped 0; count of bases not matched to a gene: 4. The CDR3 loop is CAITPTGVNTEAFF. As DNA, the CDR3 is TGTGCCATCACCCCGACAGGGGTGAACACTGAAGCTTTCTTT.

The CDR3 sequence: CASSQGGLAGGGETQYF. The CDR3 DNA follows: TGTGCCAGCAGCCAAGGGGGGCTAGCGGGAGGCGGAGAGACCCAGTACTTC. This chain joins TRBV3-1 (or the pseudogene TRBV3-2) and TRBJ2-5, with 11 bases that match TRBD2. This CDR3 contains 17 residues. CDR1 and CDR2 (germline): LGHDT, YNNKEL (reference sequence). J was trimmed by 4 bases and V by 1 base; bases with no gene match: 8.